A single sample is the source of the 3 T cell receptor beta chains below, sequenced in a study of blood T cell repertoires in COVID-19. Here immunoSEQ multiplex PCR was the method, and the copy in TCRdb shows in-frame clones only, minus some. Here the sample spans around 200,000 clones, about 85% being singletons. Specimen: peripheral blood. The receptors come from a man aged 35-49 years with acute or convalescent COVID-19.

The chain joins TRBV5-1 to TRBJ2-1, with D perhaps matching TRBD2 (6 bases). The CDR3 is made up of 15 amino acids. Between the trimmed V and J ends, which lost 5 bases and 0 bases, there was a span of 12 bases. The V gene's germline CDR1 is SGHRS and CDR2 YFSETQ. The CDR3 loop reads CASRGEDGSYNEQFF. CDR3 in DNA: TGCGCCAGCAGGGGGGAGGACGGCTCCTACAATGAGCAGTTCTTC.

V gene TRBV30 combines with J gene TRBJ1-2; 7 bases are shared with TRBD1. Losses at the gene ends were 5 bases for V and 11 bases for J; bases not matched to a gene: 11. In germline, CDR1 is GTSNPN, CDR2 SVGIG (reference sequence). The CDR3 is 12 residues long. The CDR3 region has the DNA TGTGCCTGGGCTCGGGACAGAGGCGGATACACCTTC. It encodes CAWARDRGGYTF.

The rearrangement joins TRBV7-9 to TRBJ1-1; TRBD1 matches 9 bases. Unmatched junction bases numbered 1, after V lost 1 base and J lost 4 bases. The CDR3 is made up of 14 amino acids. In germline, CDR1 is SEHNR, CDR2 FQNEAQ (reference sequence). The CDR3 is CASSLEQGATEAFF. CDR3 nucleotide sequence: TGTGCCAGCAGCTTAGAACAGGGGGCCACTGAAGCTTTCTTT. Full variable domain (remainder filled in from reference TRBV7-9 and TRBJ1-1): DTGVSQNPRHKITKRGQNVTFRCDPISEHNRLYWYRQTLGQGPEFLTYFQNEAQLEKSRLLSDRFSAERPKGSFSTLEIQRTEQGDSAMYLCASSLEQGATEAFFGQGTRLTVV.